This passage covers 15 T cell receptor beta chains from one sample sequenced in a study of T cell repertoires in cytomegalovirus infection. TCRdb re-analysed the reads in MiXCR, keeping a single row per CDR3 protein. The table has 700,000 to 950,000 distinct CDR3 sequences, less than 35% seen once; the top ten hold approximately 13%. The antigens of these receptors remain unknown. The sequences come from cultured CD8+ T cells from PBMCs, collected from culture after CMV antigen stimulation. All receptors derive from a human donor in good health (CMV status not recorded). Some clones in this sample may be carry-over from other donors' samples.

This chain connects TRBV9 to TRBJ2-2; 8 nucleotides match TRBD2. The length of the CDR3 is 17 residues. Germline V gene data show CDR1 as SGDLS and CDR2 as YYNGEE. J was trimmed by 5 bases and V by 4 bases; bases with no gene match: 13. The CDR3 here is CASSTRGGLAGTGELFF. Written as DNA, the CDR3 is TGTGCCAGCAGCACCCGGGGGGGGCTCGCGGGGACCGGGGAGCTGTTTTTT.

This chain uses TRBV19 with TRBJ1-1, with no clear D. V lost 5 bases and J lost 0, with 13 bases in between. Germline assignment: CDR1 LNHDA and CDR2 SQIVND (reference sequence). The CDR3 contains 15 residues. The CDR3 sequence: CASSDPGRMNTEAFF. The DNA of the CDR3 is TGTGCCAGTAGTGACCCTGGGCGGATGAACACTGAAGCTTTCTTT.

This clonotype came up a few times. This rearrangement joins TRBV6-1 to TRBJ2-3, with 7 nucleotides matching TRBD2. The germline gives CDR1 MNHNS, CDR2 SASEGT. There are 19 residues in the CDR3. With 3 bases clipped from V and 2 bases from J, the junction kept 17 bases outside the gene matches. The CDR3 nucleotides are TGTGCCAGCAGTGATATGGAGGGAGGGGTAGGGGAAAACACAGATACGCAGTATTTT. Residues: CASSDMEGGVGENTDTQYF.

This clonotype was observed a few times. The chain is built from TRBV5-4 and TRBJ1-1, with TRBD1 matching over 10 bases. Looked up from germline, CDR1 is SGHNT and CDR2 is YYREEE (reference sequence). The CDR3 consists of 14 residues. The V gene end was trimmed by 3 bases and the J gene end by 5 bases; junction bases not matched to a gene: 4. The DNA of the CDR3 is TGTGCCAGCAGCTCGGACAGGGGGTTTACTGAAGCTTTCTTT. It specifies CASSSDRGFTEAFF.

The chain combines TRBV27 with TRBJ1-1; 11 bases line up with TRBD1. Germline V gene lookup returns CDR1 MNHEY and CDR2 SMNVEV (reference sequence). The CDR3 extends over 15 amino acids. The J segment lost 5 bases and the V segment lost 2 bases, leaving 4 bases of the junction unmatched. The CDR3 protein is CASSLAGTGGTEAFF. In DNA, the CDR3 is TGTGCCAGCAGTTTAGCCGGGACAGGGGGGACTGAAGCTTTCTTT.

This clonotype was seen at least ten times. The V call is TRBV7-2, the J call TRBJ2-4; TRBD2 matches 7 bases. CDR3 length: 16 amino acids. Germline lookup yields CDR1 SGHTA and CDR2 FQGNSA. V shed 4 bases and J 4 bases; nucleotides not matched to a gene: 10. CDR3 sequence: CASSWEGPSLKNIQYF. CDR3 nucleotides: TGTGCCAGCAGCTGGGAGGGACCGTCCTTAAAAAACATTCAGTACTTC.

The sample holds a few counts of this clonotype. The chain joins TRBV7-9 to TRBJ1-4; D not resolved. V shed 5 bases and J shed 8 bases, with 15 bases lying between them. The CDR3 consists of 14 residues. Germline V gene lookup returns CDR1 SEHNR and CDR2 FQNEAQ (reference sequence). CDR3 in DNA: TGTGCCAGCAGCCCGGCGGTATACCCAGAAAAACTGTTTTTT. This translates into CASSPAVYPEKLFF.

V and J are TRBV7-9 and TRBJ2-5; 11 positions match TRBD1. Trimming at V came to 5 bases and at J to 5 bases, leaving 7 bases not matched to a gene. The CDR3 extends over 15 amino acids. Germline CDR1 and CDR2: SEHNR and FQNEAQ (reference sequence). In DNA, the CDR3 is TGTGCCAGCAGCCCCTGGACAGGGGGCATGGAGACCCAGTACTTC. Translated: CASSPWTGGMETQYF.

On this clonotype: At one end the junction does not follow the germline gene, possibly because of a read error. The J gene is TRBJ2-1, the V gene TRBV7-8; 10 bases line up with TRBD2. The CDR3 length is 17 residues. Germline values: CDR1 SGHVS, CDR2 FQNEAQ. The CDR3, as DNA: TGTGCCAGCAGGTATACTAGCGGGGATAACTCCTACAATAAGCAGTTCTTC. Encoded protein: CASRYTSGDNSYNKQFF.

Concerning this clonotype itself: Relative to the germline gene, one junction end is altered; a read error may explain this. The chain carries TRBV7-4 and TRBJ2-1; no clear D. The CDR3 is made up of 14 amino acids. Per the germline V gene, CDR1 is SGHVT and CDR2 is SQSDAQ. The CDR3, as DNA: TGTGCCAACAGCCTAAATGGCTCCTACAATGAGCAGTTCTTC. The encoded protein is CANSLNGSYNEQFF.

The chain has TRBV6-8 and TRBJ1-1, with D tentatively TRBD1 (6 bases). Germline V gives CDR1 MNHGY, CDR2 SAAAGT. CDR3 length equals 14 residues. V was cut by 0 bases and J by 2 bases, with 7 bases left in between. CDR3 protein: CASSYSDSNTEAFF. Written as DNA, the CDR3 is TGTGCCAGCAGTTACTCGGACAGTAACACTGAAGCTTTCTTT.

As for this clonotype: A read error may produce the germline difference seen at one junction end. This chain's CDR3 is CASGYGSNYGYTF. The CDR3 nucleotides read TGTGCCAGCGGTTACGGCAGTAACTATGGCTACACCTTC. This chain uses TRBV6-5 with TRBJ1-2; D unresolved. Germline V gene sequence: CDR1 MNHEY, CDR2 SVGAGI. This CDR3 spans 13 amino acids.

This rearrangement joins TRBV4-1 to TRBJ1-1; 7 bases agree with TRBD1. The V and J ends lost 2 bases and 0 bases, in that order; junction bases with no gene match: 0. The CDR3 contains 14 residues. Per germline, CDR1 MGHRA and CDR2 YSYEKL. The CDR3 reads CASSQQGVNTEAFF. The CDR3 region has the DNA TGCGCCAGCAGCCAACAGGGGGTGAACACTGAAGCTTTCTTT.

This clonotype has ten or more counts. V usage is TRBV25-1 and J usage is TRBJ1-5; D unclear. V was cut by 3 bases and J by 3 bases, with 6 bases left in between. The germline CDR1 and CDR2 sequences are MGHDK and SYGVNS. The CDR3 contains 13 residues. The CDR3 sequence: CASSDNNNQPQHF. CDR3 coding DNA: TGTGCCAGCAGTGACAACAACAATCAGCCCCAGCATTTT.

CDR3 residues: CAISESRFSGFTDTQYF. The DNA of the CDR3 is TGTGCCATCAGTGAGTCTCGGTTTAGCGGGTTTACAGATACGCAGTATTTT. J is TRBJ2-3 and V is TRBV10-3; 7 nucleotides agree with TRBD2. V lost 0 bases, J lost 3 bases, and 9 bases stayed unmatched. Germline V gene lookup returns CDR1 ENHRY and CDR2 SYGVKD. The CDR3 runs to 17 residues.